These T cell receptor beta chains were read from a single sample in a study of blood T cells in healthy people across ages. TCRdb independently ran MiXCR on the 5' RACE reads; one entry per CDR3 protein. Here the sample spans 1,800,000 or so distinct CDR3 sequences, about two fifths being singletons. Sequencing input: blood. The origin of the receptors is a human donor in good health. The CDR3 runs from the conserved cysteine through the conserved F or W. D genes are given only for firm matches. Clone size appears in some rows only: once, few, many, or a class for an expanded clone.

-	TRBV11-1	-	TRBJ2-4	TGTGCCAGCAGCCCGATAGAAGACCTAGCCAAAAACATTCAGTACTTC	CASSPIEDLAKNIQYF
-	TRBV6-5	-	TRBJ1-4	TGTGCCAGCAGTTTGACGGTTGCAACTAATGAAAAACTGTTTTTT	CASSLTVATNEKLFF
-	TRBV20-1	TRBD1	TRBJ1-2	TGCAGTGCTGGGGGGGGACAGAAGAAAGATGGCTACACCTTC	CSAGGGQKKDGYTF
once	TRBV7-3	TRBD2	TRBJ2-5	TGTGCCAGCAGCTTAATGGCGGGGGGCGGGGAGACCCAGTACTTC	CASSLMAGGGETQYF
-	TRBV15	TRBD2	TRBJ2-1	TGTGCCACCAGAGCTGGACTTCGGGAGGTCAATGAGCAGTTCTTC	CATRAGLREVNEQFF
-	TRBV5-1	TRBD1	TRBJ2-6	TGCGCCAGCAGTCCGGGACAGACTGGGGCCAACGTCCGGACTTTC	CASSPGQTGANVRTF
-	TRBV7-2	-	TRBJ1-5	TGTGCCAGCAGCCCACGTGGGGGGGGATTCAATCAGCCCCAGCATTTT	CASSPRGGGFNQPQHF
-	TRBV28	-	TRBJ2-7	TGTGCCGGCAGTTGGAAAGGGTTAAGAGTCTACGAGCAGTACTTC	CAGSWKGLRVYEQYF
-	TRBV20-1	TRBD1	TRBJ1-5	TGCAGTGCTAGGGGGACAGGGAGCCTTTATAGCAATCAGCCCCAGCATTTT	CSARGTGSLYSNQPQHF
-	TRBV7-3	TRBD1	TRBJ2-4	TGTGCCAGCAGTGGGGGACAGGGGCGCTACAATGAGCAGTACTTC	CASSGGQGRYNEQYF
few	TRBV29-1	-	TRBJ2-6	TGCAGCGTTCACAGGTTCTCTGAGGCCAACGTCCTGACTTTC	CSVHRFSEANVLTF
-	TRBV7-6	-	TRBJ1-4	TGTGCCAGCAGCTTAGACATTGGGTATGAAAAACTGTTTTTT	CASSLDIGYEKLFF
few	TRBV24-1	TRBD1	TRBJ1-2	TGTGCCACCAGCGACCGGGACAGCACAATTAACTATGGCTACACCTTC	CATSDRDSTINYGYTF
few	TRBV7-2	-	TRBJ1-2	TGTGCCAGCAGCTTCGATCGTGCCAGCTGGATCTATGGCTACACCTTC	CASSFDRASWIYGYTF
few	TRBV10-3	-	TRBJ1-2	TGTGCCATCGTAGGTAGGGCTGGCGATGGCTACACCTTC	CAIVGRAGDGYTF
-	TRBV21-1	-	TRBJ1-2	TGTACCAGCAGCTCAAACGCGCCAAGGGTGGGGTATGGCTACACCTTC	CTSSSNAPRVGYGYTF
once	TRBV4-1	-	TRBJ1-1	TGCGCCAGCAGCCAAGATACCACGGGATCTAGAACTGAAGCTTTCTTT	CASSQDTTGSRTEAFF
-	TRBV7-2	TRBD1	TRBJ1-2	TGTGCCAGCAGCTTCGTCCTGACAGGGAGGAGCGATGGCTACACCTTC	CASSFVLTGRSDGYTF
-	TRBV20-1	-	TRBJ2-3	TGCAGTGCCACAGAGGGAGGTGACCTCACAGATACGCAGTATTTT	CSATEGGDLTDTQYF
-	TRBV15	-	TRBJ1-4	TGTGCCACCAGCAGAGATACAGAAAATGAAAAACTGTTTTTT	CATSRDTENEKLFF
-	TRBV28	-	TRBJ2-1	TGTGCCGGCACCAGCTCCAGGACTGTCTCCTACAATGAGCAGTTCTTC	CAGTSSRTVSYNEQFF
-	TRBV24-1	-	TRBJ2-2	TGTGCCACCAGTGATCCAAGGGGACGGGCCAACACCGGGGAGCTGTTTTTT	CATSDPRGRANTGELFF
few	TRBV7-2	-	TRBJ2-5	TGTGCCAGCAGCGTTACAGGTTTGCAAGAGACCCAGTACTTC	CASSVTGLQETQYF
few	TRBV12-3/TRBV12-4	TRBD1	TRBJ2-5	TGTGCCAGCAGTTTAGGAGGGGGCATCCAACTTAAACAAGAGACCCAGTACTTC	CASSLGGGIQLKQETQYF
few	TRBV4-1	-	TRBJ2-3	TGCGCCAGCAGCCAAAGGATGGCCTCCACAGATACGCAGTATTTT	CASSQRMASTDTQYF
-	TRBV4-3	-	TRBJ2-2	TGCGCCAGCAGCCAAGAGGAGGCCAGGGTCGCCGGGGAGCTGTTTTTT	CASSQEEARVAGELFF
many	TRBV29-1	-	TRBJ1-2	TGCAGCGTTGAAGCATACAGAACCTATGGCTACACCTTC	CSVEAYRTYGYTF
-	TRBV7-9	-	TRBJ1-4	TGTGCCAGCAGGGAATCGGATGAAAAACTGTTTTTT	CASRESDEKLFF
-	TRBV6-1	-	TRBJ1-5	TGTGCCAGCAGTGAGAGTCCTCTCGGTAATCAGCCCCAGCATTTT	CASSESPLGNQPQHF
many	TRBV12-3/TRBV12-4	TRBD1	TRBJ1-2	TGTGCCAGCAGTTCTGGACAGGGCGATGGCTACACCTTC	CASSSGQGDGYTF
-	TRBV13	-	TRBJ2-5	TGTGCCAGCAGCTTAAGTTCGTGGTACCAAGAGACCCAGTACTTC	CASSLSSWYQETQYF
few	TRBV9	-	TRBJ1-2	TGTGCCAGCAGCGTAAGTTTTGGCCTCGGCTATGGCTACACCTTC	CASSVSFGLGYGYTF
-	TRBV12-3/TRBV12-4	TRBD1	TRBJ2-1	TGTGCCAGCAGTTTAGACCGGACAGGTGGTGAGCAGTTCTTC	CASSLDRTGGEQFF
-	TRBV5-1	-	TRBJ2-6	TGCGCCAGCAGCTTTGTGGGGGGAACTGGGGCCAACGTCCTGACTTTC	CASSFVGGTGANVLTF
many	TRBV12-3/TRBV12-4	-	TRBJ2-1	TGTGCCAGCAGTTTAGCGACCGGGGGACCCTACAATGAGCAGTTCTTC	CASSLATGGPYNEQFF
-	TRBV4-1	TRBD2	TRBJ2-1	TGCGCCAGCAGCCTGCGGGGGTACCTCAATGAGCAGTTCTTC	CASSLRGYLNEQFF
-	TRBV3-1	-	TRBJ1-1	TGTGCCAGCAGCCAATTCGGTGATGGTGAAGCTTTCTTT	CASSQFGDGEAFF
many	TRBV5-5	TRBD1	TRBJ2-1	TGTGCCAGCAGCTTGGCCTGGGACAGGGGAAATGAGCAGTTCTTC	CASSLAWDRGNEQFF
-	TRBV5-1	TRBD1	TRBJ1-1	TGCGCCAGCAGCTATGACAGGGGGAACGCTGAAGCTTTCTTT	CASSYDRGNAEAFF
-	TRBV12-3/TRBV12-4	-	TRBJ1-2	TGTGCCAGCAGTTATCCCTTCAGCTATGGCTACACCTTC	CASSYPFSYGYTF
many	TRBV20-1	-	TRBJ2-5	TGCAGTGCAAAACAGGGTGGGGAGACCCAGTACTTC	CSAKQGGETQYF
-	TRBV28	-	TRBJ2-1	TGTGCCAGCAGTTTATTCTGGGTTGGACAGGGAGGGGACGATGAGCAGTTCTTC	CASSLFWVGQGGDDEQFF
-	TRBV3-1	-	TRBJ2-1	TGTGCCGGCAGCCAAGATCGATACAATGAGCAGTTCTTC	CAGSQDRYNEQFF
-	TRBV20-1	-	TRBJ1-5	TGCAGTGCTCGGGACCCTGGAGGTCAGCCCCAGCATTTT	CSARDPGGQPQHF
many	TRBV14	-	TRBJ1-2	TGTGCCAGCAGCCACGCAAAGGGCCTTAACTATGGCTACACCTTC	CASSHAKGLNYGYTF
few	TRBV20-1	TRBD1	TRBJ1-2	TGCAGTGCTAGACGGCAGGGGGACTACGGCTGCACCTTC	CSARRQGDYGCTF
few	TRBV7-2	-	TRBJ2-4	TGTGCCAGCAGCTTAGAGGCAGGTCTAGCCAAAAACATTCAGTACTTC	CASSLEAGLAKNIQYF
few	TRBV28	-	TRBJ2-3	TGTGCCAGCAGTGGCCAGGGTGATACGCAGTATTTT	CASSGQGDTQYF
-	TRBV20-1	-	TRBJ2-3	TGCAGTGCTAGAGCGCCCATATCCAGCACAGATACGCAGTATTTT	CSARAPISSTDTQYF
-	TRBV29-1	-	TRBJ2-1	TGCAGCGTTGAAGATCTATTTGGGAACTACAATGAGCAGTTCTTC	CSVEDLFGNYNEQFF
few	TRBV20-1	-	TRBJ2-1	TGCAGTGCTAGAGATTTCCGAAGTGATAGCTACAATGAGCAGTTCTTC	CSARDFRSDSYNEQFF
-	TRBV20-1	-	TRBJ2-1	TGCAGTGCTAGAGATGTAGCGAACTCCTACAATGAGCAGTTCTTC	CSARDVANSYNEQFF
few	TRBV12-3/TRBV12-4	-	TRBJ2-4	TGTGCCAGCAGTTTATCGGGACCCAGGCAGTACTTC	CASSLSGPRQYF